This T cell receptor beta chain was recovered during a study of T cells in localized non-small cell lung cancer. Study-wide points: When the top 100 tumor clones were examined, a median roughly 62 of them also appeared in the adjacent lung, which was paired and uninvolved.

The CDR3 has 14 amino acids. Germline CDR1 and CDR2: SGHDT and YYEEEE. V lost 0 bases and J 7 bases, leaving 13 bases between the germline ends. Worth noting for this clone: Its antigen is currently unknown.

Some clones are missing from TCRdb's copy, which holds only in-frame ones; the method was immunoSEQ multiplex PCR. The repertoire consists of 25,000 to 35,000 clones, with less than 90% occurring once and the leading ten covering 2.5% to 3.5%. This chain joins TRBV5-6 and TRBJ1-1; the D gene is possibly TRBD1 (6 bases). The sequence was obtained from a female donor over 55 with stage I lung adenocarcinoma. The input for sequencing was peripheral blood, taken before any cancer treatment. The DNA for the CDR3 is TGTGCCAGCAGCTTGGCGCTCAGGGGCGATGAAGCTTTCTTT. Translating gives CASSLALRGDEAFF.